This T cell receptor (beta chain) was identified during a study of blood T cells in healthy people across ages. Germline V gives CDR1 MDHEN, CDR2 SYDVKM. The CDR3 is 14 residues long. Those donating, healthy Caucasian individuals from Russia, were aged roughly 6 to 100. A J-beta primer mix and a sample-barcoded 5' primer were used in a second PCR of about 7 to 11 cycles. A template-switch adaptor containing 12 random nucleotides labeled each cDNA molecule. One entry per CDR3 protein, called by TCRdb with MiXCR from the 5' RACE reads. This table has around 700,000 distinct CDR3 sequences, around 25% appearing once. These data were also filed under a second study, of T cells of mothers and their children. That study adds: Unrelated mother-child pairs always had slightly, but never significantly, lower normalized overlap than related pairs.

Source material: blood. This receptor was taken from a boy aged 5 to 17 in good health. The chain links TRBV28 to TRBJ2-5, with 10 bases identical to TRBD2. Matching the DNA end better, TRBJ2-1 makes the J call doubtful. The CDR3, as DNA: TGTGCCACCAAAGCGGGAGGGAATCTAGGTGAGCAGTTCTTC. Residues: CATKAGGNLGEQFF.